This TCR beta chain came from a study of blood T cell repertoires in COVID-19 (dated by TCRdb to 2020 to 2021). Broadly, across the study: Samples from collaborators originated in the United States, Italy and Spain and spanned both the acute and convalescent phases of COVID-19. HLA class I and class II types, where available, came from metadata supplied by the sample provider rather than from assay-based typing. The dataset comprised deeply sampled blood TCRbeta repertoires from subjects exposed to, actively infected with, or recovered from COVID-19. The samples were drawn from two sources: the first 160 participants of the ongoing ImmuneRACE study, and some 1,300 subjects contributed by 6 global collaborators. A freely available public database, intended as a resource for researchers studying the immune response to SARS-CoV-2, is where the repertoires were released. Sample metadata almost always included a de-identified subject ID, COVID-19 status, age in years and sex. The prospective study material was composed of cDNA or gDNA derived from T cells, B-cell-depleted T cells, or PBMCs.

Comment on this clone: No cognate antigen has been identified for it. The input lacks base qualities; no much larger clone sits a single base away.

The collaborating institutions used their own protocols to collect whole blood in K2EDTA tubes. Collaborator samples were shipped for TCRbeta analysis as frozen whole blood, isolated PBMCs, or DNA extracted from either sample type. TCRbeta CDR3 regions were amplified from genomic DNA by means of the immunoSEQ Assay, a bias-controlled multiplex PCR. The published analysis was carried out like this. Nucleated cell counts per sample were estimated from amplification of reference gene primers within the assay. Sequence reads were collapsed and filtered to measure the absolute abundance of every unique TCRbeta CDR3 rearrangement. Productive Simpson clonality was computed per sample as the square root of Simpson's diversity index over productive rearrangements. TCRdb limited this immuneACCESS table to in-frame rearrangements with V and J called. A share of clones is missing; checked studies link under half to unresolved V genes, and the rest is unexplained. D and trimming were read from the DNA, whereas the V and J calls and clone size are those reported in that table. Within this sample are 99,000 or so clones, with 85% to 90% of them counted one time only. Jointly, the top ten make up around 4.1% of the sample.

General conclusions and limits of the study: The quantity of clinical and demographic metadata differed by source and by participant and was supplied without curation.

The sample taken for sequencing was peripheral blood. The sequence derives from a middle-aged man with acute or convalescent COVID-19.

In nucleotides, the sequence is TGCGCCAGCAGCTTGGTTGGACTACTAGACGAGCAGTACTTC. This is translated as CASSLVGLLDEQYF. The rearrangement combines TRBV5-1 with TRBJ2-7; 6 matching bases give a weak D call of TRBD2. Its CDR3 holds 14 amino acids, cysteine through phenylalanine. The entry retains the CDR3 DNA only, 42 bases that are in frame from base 1. CDR1 and CDR2, looked up from the germline V gene, are SGHRS and YFSETQ. At the junction V is shortened by 0 bases and J by 5 bases, with 12 bases in between.